This record looks at one T cell receptor beta chain sequence and its context. This entry is derived from a study of blood T cell repertoires in COVID-19. Study context: Italy, Spain and the United States were the sources of the convalescent and acute COVID-19 samples.

Sequencing used immunoSEQ multiplex PCR; TCRdb keeps in-frame clones, though not all of them. The sample lists roughly 200,000 clones; approximately 83% were seen once. Specimen: peripheral blood. This clonotype was sampled from a man in his forties or fifties with acute or convalescent COVID-19.

The CDR3 nucleotides are TGTGCCAGTAACCGGGACAGCGCCTCCTACGAGCAGTACTTC. This encodes CASNRDSASYEQYF. V gene TRBV19 combines with J gene TRBJ2-7; 7 bases match TRBD1. The germline gives CDR1 LNHDA, CDR2 SQIVND (reference sequence). The J segment lost 0 bases and the V segment lost 7 bases, leaving 6 bases of the junction unmatched. This CDR3 is 14 amino acids long.